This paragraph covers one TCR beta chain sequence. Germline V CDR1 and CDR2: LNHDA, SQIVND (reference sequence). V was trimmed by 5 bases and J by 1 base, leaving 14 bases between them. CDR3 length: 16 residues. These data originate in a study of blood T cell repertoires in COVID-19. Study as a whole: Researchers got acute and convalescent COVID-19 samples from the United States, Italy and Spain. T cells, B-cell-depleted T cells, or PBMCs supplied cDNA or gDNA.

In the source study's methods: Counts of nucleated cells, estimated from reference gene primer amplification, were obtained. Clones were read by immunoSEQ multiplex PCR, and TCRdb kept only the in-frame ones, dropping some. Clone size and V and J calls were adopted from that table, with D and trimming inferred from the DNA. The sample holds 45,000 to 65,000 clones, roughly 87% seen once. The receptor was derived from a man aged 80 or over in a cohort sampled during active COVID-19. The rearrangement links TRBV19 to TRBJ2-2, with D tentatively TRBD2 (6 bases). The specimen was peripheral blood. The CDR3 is CASSGRRGGNTGELFF. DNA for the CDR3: TGTGCCAGTAGTGGCCGCCGGGGAGGGAACACCGGGGAGCTGTTTTTT. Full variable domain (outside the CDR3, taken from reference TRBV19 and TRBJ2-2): DGGITQSPKYLFRKEGQNVTLSCEQNLNHDAMYWYRQDPGQGLRLIYYSQIVNDFQKGDIAEGYSVSREKKESFPLTVTSAQKNPTAFYLCASSGRRGGNTGELFFGEGSRLTVL.